In its sample, the clone carrying this T cell receptor beta chain was seen a few times. Its cognate antigen is unknown. Using a J-beta primer mix together with a sample-barcoded 5' primer, a second PCR was run for roughly 6 to 11 cycles. TCRdb called the 5' RACE reads again in MiXCR, with one record for every CDR3 protein. The sample has 700,000 to 900,000 distinct CDR3 sequences; 20% to 30% are singletons. The sample is drawn from a study of blood T cells in healthy people across ages. Points from the study as a whole: Because donor CMV status was unknown, expanded clonotype changes were possibly confounded. Per-million-T-cell TCR beta diversity fell roughly linearly with age.

CDR1 and CDR2 (germline): SEHNR, FQNEAQ (reference sequence). The CDR3 covers 9 residues. These data also featured in a second study, about T cells of mothers and their children. This second study says: The sample comes from some ten healthy Caucasian donors: mothers and children. The yield was over 8 million TCR beta CDR3 reads from each mother and a few million from each child.

This sequence joins TRBV7-9 and TRBJ2-5; D ambiguous. With the DNA end fitting TRBJ2-1 better, the J assignment may be wrong. Sequenced input: blood. The clonotype was recovered from a boy younger than 18 in good health. The CDR3 loop is CATTGEQFF. For the CDR3, the DNA is TGTGCCACCACCGGTGAGCAGTTCTTC.